What follows is one T cell receptor (beta chain) and its context. CDR1 and CDR2 from the germline V gene are SGHRS and YFSETQ. This CDR3 has 15 amino acids. V was trimmed by 2 bases and J by 0 bases, leaving 11 bases between them. The data belong to a study of blood T cell repertoires in COVID-19. Study in general: The samples span acute and convalescent COVID-19 from the United States, Italy and Spain. T cells, B-cell-depleted T cells, or PBMCs supplied cDNA or gDNA.

TCRdb's copy holds only in-frame clones and misses some; the assay was immunoSEQ multiplex PCR. The data hold more than 300,000 clones, with approximately 90% observed a single time. Participant ages covered roughly 18 to 89 years across some 25 US areas. Symptom resolution, clearance, or two negative PCRs marked donors in Cohort 3 as recovered. The clonotype comes from a woman between 18 and 29 years old who had recovered from COVID-19. V gene TRBV5-1 combines with J gene TRBJ1-2; maybe TRBD1 (6 bases). Sequenced input: PBMCs or T cells enriched from blood (not recorded which). The CDR3 DNA reads TGCGCCAGCAGCTTAGGCGGGGGGCCTAACTATGGCTACACCTTC. Its protein is CASSLGGGPNYGYTF.